The present entry profiles one T cell receptor beta chain with its context. Its antigen is unknown. Per-base quality was not reported, and no clone a single base away is much larger than it. The roughly 38 donors, aged about 6 to 95 years, were systemically healthy Caucasian individuals from Russia. Roughly 10 milliliters of peripheral blood were collected from each donor into EDTA-treated Vacutainer tubes. Ficoll-Paque density-gradient centrifugation was used to isolate PBMCs, with at least 6.5 million per sample. Trizol reagent was used to extract total RNA from the PBMCs, yielding at least 5.5 micrograms per sample. For every donor, an aliquot of PBMCs went through flow cytometry to measure the percentages of naive CD45RAhigh/CD27high T cells. This sample is drawn from a study of blood T cells in healthy people across ages (dated by TCRdb to between 2014 and 2016). The study in broad terms: In model experiments, template switching captured about one uniquely barcoded TCR beta cDNA molecule for every two T cells. Age-related changes in TCR beta repertoire diversity were measured in the study by deep sequencing normalized with unique cDNA molecular identifiers. The donors were divided into four age groups: young (average around 16 years), middle-aged (over 35), aged (about 62) and long-lived (about 80). Two additional independent replicas of 1 million unique cDNA reads from the same blood draw were analyzed for two donors (one aged 18 to 30 and one aged 80 or older).

Beyond this particular receptor, the publication reports: The long-lived group showed more naive CD4+ T cells, fewer expanded clones and increased TCR diversity than the aged group, suggesting age selection. Because the CMV infection status of the donors was unknown, age-related changes in expanded clonotypes may potentially have been confounded. As age increased, observed TCR beta diversity per million T cells dropped in a roughly linear way, and a significant reduction was already evident by age about 40. Total diversity estimates from one million sequenced T cells were considered lower bounds and underestimates. The percentage of naive T cells measured by flow cytometry correlated strongly with observed TCR beta diversity. Bulk unsorted PBMC profiling prevented conclusive comparison of naive and antigen-experienced compartments.

Inclusive of the bounding cysteine and phenylalanine, the CDR3 is 12 residues long. This entry keeps only the CDR3 DNA: 36 bases, framed from base 1. The library was produced with 5' RACE. Data came from an Illumina HiSeq 2500. A second PCR of roughly 7 to 11 cycles was performed with a sample-barcoded 5' primer and a J-beta primer mix. Each TCR beta cDNA molecule received a unique molecular identifier from a template-switch 5' adaptor carrying 12 random nucleotides. At least 3 million CDR3-containing paired-end reads were obtained from each sample. All of the RNA was converted into first-strand cDNA using the Mint cDNA synthesis kit, with a TRBC-specific oligonucleotide serving as the primer. All cDNA was treated with uracil-DNA glycosylase and then went through a first 18-cycle PCR with the universal primers M1SS and BC2_uni_R. As for the original processing: Normalization of each sample was performed by random selection of 1 million high-quality reads, each carrying a distinct molecular identifier. Instead of being binned into consensus sequences, reads with shared molecular identifiers were discarded. MiTCR, with a Q25 quality threshold and the strictest error-elimination algorithm, was used for CDR3 identification, clonotype clustering and error correction. A nonparametric unseen species model with Euler transformation was used to estimate a lower bound on total TCR beta diversity. TCRdb reprocessed the public reads (quality trimming at Q25 with fastp, clone calling with MiXCR) and kept in-frame beta chains. Each record represents a unique CDR3 protein, reported with the most common genes and DNA among its rows. The V and J calls come from TCRdb's annotation, not from the publication. The sample data list around 820,000 distinct CDR3 sequences, and roughly 25% of these were observed just once. Roughly 3.8% of the sample is held by the ten biggest clonotypes.

These data were likewise used in another study, on T cells of mothers and their children. As that second study puts it: Nine systemically healthy Caucasian individuals, comprising three mothers and their six children, were included as donors. cDNA synthesis used all of the extracted RNA, with approximately 1.4 ug of RNA in each 15 ul reaction. In the second PCR, the M1S primer added sample barcodes and 2-4 random nucleotides. Each mother yielded over 10 million TCR beta CDR3 reads and each child 3 million to 3.5 million reads. Thymic selection shapes the output of TCR recombination in a similar way in related and unrelated pairs, and inherited differences have a minor effect. Normalized repertoire overlap was always found to be slightly, but never significantly, higher in related mother-child pairs than in unrelated mother-child pairs. No persistent microchimeric T cell clones were found, with a detection sensitivity of roughly 99 clones per million clonotypes. In the study, deep NGS was used to compare the TCR beta repertoires of mothers and children, and features distinguishing related mother-child pairs from unrelated individuals were sought. The mean age was roughly 36 +/- 4 years for the mothers and roughly 11 +/- 4 years for the children. Libraries were sequenced on Illumina HiSeq 2000 with 100+100 nt paired-end reads after adapter ligation with NEBNext reagents. Mother and child libraries were prepared a month apart and sequenced in separate runs to prevent cross-contamination. Each donor had between roughly 450,000 and 2,300,000 distinct TCR beta clonotypes identified. Naive TCR beta clonotypes were estimated from low-frequency clonotypes matched to each donor's FACS-determined naive share, without sorting.

The sequencing sample was made of blood. The chain uses TRBV21-1 and TRBJ1-2; the table's D call, TRBD1, was not checked against the DNA. TRBV21-1 is marked as a pseudogene. This receptor was obtained from a boy younger than 18 in good health. The DNA is TGTGCCAGCAGGATTGACAGGGGTGGCTACACCTTC. Its protein reads: CASRIDRGGYTF.